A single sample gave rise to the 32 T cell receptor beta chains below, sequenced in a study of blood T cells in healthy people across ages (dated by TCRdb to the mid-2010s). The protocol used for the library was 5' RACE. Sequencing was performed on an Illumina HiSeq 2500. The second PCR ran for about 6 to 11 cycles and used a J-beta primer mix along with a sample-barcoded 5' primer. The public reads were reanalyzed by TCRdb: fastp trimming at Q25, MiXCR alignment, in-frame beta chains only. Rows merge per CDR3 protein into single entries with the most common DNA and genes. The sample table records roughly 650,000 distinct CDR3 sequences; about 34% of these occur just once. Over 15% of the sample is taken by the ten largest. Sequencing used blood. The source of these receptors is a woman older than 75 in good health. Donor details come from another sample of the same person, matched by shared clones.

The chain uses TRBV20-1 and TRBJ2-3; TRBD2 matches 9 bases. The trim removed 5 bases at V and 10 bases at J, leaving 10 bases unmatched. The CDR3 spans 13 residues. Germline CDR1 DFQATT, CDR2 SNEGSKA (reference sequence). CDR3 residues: CSALSGGQNAQYF. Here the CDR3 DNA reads TGCAGTGCTCTTAGCGGGGGACAAAATGCGCAGTATTTT.

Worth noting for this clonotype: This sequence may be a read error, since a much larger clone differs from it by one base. For the CDR3, the DNA is TGTGCCAGCAGCCTCGACAGGGGGCAATACGAGCAGTTCTTC. Protein product: CASSLDRGQYEQFF. The rearrangement links TRBV7-2 to TRBJ2-1; 10 nucleotides agree with TRBD1. The CDR3 spans 14 residues. Germline CDR1 and CDR2: SGHTA and FQGNSA. J was trimmed by 10 bases and V by 5 bases; bases with no gene match: 8.

The CDR3 here is CASSQEAGLAGLAKNIQYF. In DNA, the CDR3 is TGCGCCAGCAGCCAAGAAGCGGGACTAGCGGGACTAGCCAAAAACATTCAGTACTTC. V is TRBV4-3 and J is TRBJ2-4; TRBD2 agrees at 13 bases. There are 19 residues in the CDR3. The germline gives CDR1 LGHNA, CDR2 YSLEER. J lost 0 bases, V lost 0 bases, and 5 bases had no gene match.

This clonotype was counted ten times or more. The CDR3 nucleotides are TGTGCCAGCAGTTACTCTGAACGCCTCAACAGCCATGAGCAGTTCTTC. Translating it yields CASSYSERLNSHEQFF. The chain joins TRBV6-5 to TRBJ2-1, with no clear D. Trimming removed 0 bases at V and 8 bases at J, with 17 bases between. The germline CDR1 and CDR2 sequences are MNHEY and SVGAGI. CDR3 length: 16 residues.

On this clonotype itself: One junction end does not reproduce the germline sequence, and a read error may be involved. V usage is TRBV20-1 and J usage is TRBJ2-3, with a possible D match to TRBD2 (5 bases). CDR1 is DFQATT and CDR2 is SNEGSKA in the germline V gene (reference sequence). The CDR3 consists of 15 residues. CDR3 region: CSTRDDRALTDTQYF. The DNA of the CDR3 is TGCAGTACTAGAGACGATAGGGCTTTGACAGATACGCAGTATTTT.

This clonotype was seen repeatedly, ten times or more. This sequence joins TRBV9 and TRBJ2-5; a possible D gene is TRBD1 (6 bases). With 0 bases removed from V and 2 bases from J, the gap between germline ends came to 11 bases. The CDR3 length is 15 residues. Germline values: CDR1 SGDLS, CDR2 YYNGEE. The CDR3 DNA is TGTGCCAGCAGCGTAGGAACAGGGCCACAAGAGACCCAGTACTTC. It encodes CASSVGTGPQETQYF.

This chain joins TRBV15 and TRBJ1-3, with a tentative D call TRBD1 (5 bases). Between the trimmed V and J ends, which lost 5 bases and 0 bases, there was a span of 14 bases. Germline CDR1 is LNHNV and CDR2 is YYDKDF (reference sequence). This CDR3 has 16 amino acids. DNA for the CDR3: TGTGCCACCAGCTCCCGGGACTGGAGCTCTGGAAACACCATATATTTT. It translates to CATSSRDWSSGNTIYF.

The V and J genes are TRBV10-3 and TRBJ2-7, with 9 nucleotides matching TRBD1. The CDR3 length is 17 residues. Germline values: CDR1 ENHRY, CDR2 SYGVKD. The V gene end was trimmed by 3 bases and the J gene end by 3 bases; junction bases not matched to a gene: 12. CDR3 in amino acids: CAISEWTGEGISYEQYF. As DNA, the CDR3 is TGTGCCATCAGTGAATGGACAGGGGAGGGGATAAGCTACGAGCAGTACTTC.

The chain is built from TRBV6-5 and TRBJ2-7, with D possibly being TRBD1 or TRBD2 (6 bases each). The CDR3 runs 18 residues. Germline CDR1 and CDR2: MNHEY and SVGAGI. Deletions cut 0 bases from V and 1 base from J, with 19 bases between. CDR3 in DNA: TGTGCCAGCAGTTACTCGAAATTCCGGGGGCAGCTTTCCTACGAGCAGTACTTC. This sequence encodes CASSYSKFRGQLSYEQYF.

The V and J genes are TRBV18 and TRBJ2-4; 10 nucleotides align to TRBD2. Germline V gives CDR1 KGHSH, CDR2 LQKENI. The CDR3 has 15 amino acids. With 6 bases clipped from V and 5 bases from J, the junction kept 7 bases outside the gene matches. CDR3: CASSISGGAENIQYF. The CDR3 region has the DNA TGTGCCAGCTCCATCAGCGGGGGGGCAGAAAACATTCAGTACTTC.

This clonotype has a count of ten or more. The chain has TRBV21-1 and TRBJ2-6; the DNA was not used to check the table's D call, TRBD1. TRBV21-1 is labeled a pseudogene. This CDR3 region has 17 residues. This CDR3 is CASTTTGASSGANVLTF. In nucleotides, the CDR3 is TGTGCCAGCACCACGACAGGGGCCTCTTCTGGGGCCAACGTCCTGACTTTC.

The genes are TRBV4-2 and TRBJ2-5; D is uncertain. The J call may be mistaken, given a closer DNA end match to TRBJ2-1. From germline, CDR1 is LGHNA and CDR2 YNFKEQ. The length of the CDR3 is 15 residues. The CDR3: CASSQVDWDQETQFF. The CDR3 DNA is TGTGCCAGCAGCCAAGTTGACTGGGATCAAGAGACCCAGTTCTTC.

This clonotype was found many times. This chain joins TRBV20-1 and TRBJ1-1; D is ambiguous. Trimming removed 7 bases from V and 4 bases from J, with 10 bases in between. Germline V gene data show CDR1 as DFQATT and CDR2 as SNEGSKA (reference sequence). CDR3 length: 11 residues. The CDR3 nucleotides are TGCAGTGTTAGGTTAGTCACTGAAGCTTTCTTT. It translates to CSVRLVTEAFF.

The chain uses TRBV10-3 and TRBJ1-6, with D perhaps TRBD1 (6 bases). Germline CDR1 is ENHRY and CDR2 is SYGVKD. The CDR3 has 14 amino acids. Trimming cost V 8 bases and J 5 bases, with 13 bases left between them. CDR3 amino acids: CAIGGTQNNSPLHF. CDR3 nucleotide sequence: TGTGCCATCGGCGGGACACAAAATAATTCACCCCTCCACTTT.

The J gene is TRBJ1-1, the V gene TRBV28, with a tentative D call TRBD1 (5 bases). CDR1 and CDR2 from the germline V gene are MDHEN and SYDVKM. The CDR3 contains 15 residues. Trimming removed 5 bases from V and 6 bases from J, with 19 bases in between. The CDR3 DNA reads TGTGCCAGCAGTCCTTTCAGGGTCTTCGGGGCTGAAGCTTTCTTT. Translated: CASSPFRVFGAEAFF.

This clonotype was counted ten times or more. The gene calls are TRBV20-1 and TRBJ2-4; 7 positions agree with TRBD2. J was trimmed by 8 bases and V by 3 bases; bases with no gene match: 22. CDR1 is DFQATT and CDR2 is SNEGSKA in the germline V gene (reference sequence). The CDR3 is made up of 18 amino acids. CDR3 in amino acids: CSASHTQWAGVAKDIQYF. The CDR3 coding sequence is TGCAGTGCTAGTCACACCCAGTGGGCGGGGGTTGCTAAAGACATTCAGTACTTC.

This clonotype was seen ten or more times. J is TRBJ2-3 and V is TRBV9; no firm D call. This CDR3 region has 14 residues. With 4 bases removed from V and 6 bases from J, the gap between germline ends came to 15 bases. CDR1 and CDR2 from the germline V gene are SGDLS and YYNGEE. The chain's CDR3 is CASSSAGSEDTQYF. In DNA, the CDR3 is TGTGCCAGCAGCTCAGCCGGGTCTGAGGATACGCAGTATTTT. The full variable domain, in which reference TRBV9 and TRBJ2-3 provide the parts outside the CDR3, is DSGVTQTPKHLITATGQRVTLRCSPRSGDLSVYWYQQSLDQGLQFLIQYYNGEERAKGNILERFSAQQFPDLHSELNLSSLELGDSALYFCASSSAGSEDTQYFGPGTRLTVL.

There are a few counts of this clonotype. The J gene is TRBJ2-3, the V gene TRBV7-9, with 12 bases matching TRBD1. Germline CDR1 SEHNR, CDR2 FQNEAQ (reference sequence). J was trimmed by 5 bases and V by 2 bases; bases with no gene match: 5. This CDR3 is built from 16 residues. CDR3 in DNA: TGTGCCAGCAGCTTAATAGGGACAGGGGGCCGAGATACGCAGTATTTT. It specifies CASSLIGTGGRDTQYF. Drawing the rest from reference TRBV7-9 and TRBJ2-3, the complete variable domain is DTGVSQNPRHKITKRGQNVTFRCDPISEHNRLYWYRQTLGQGPEFLTYFQNEAQLEKSRLLSDRFSAERPKGSFSTLEIQRTEQGDSAMYLCASSLIGTGGRDTQYFGPGTRLTVL.

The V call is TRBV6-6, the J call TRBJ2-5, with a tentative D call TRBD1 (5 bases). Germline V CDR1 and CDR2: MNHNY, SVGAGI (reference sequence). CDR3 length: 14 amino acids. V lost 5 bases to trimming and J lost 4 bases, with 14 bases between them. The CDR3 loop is CASSQGSSGETQYF. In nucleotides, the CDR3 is TGTGCCAGCAGTCAGGGATCGTCTGGAGAGACCCAGTACTTC.

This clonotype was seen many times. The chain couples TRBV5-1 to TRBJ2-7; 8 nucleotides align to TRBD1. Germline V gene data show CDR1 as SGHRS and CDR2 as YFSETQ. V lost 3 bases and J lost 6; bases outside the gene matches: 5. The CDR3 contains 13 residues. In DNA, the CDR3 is TGCGCCAGCAGCTCTTCGGACAGGGCCGAGCAGTACTTC. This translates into CASSSSDRAEQYF.

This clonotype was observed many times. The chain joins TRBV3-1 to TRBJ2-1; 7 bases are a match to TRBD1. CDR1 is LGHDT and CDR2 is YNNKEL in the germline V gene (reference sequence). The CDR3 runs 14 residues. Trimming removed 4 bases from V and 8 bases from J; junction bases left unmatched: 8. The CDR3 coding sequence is TGTGCCAGCAGCCCAACATTCAGGGGGTATGAGCAGTTCTTC. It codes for CASSPTFRGYEQFF.

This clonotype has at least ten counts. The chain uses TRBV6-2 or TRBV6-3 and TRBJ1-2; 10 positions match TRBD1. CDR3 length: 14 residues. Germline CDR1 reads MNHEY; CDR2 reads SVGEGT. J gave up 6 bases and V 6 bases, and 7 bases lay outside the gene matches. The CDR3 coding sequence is TGTGCCAGCAGCCGACAGGGGGCTTTTGATGGCTACACCTTC. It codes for CASSRQGAFDGYTF.

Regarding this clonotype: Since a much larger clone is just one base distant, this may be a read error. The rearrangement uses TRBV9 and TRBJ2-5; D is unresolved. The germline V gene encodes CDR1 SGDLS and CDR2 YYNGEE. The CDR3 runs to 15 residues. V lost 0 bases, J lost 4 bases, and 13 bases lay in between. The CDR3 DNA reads TGTGCCAGCAGCGTAGCTGGGCAGACCCGAGAGACCCAGTACTTC. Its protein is CASSVAGQTRETQYF. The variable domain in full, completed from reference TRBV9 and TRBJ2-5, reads DSGVTQTPKHLITATGQRVTLRCSPRSGDLSVYWYQQSLDQGLQFLIQYYNGEERAKGNILERFSAQQFPDLHSELNLSSLELGDSALYFCASSVAGQTRETQYFGPGTRLLVL.

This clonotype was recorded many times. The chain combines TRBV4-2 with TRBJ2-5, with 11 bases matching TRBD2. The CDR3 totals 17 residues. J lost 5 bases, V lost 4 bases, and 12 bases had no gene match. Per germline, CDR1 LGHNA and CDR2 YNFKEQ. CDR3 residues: CASSPTSGAAIGETQYF. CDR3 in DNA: TGTGCCAGCAGCCCGACTAGCGGGGCGGCAATCGGGGAGACCCAGTACTTC.

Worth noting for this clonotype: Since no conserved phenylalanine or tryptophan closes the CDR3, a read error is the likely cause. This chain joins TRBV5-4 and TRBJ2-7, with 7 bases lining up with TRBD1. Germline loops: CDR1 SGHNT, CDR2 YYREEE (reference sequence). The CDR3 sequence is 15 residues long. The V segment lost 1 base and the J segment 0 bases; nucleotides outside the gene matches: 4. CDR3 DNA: TGTGCCAGCAGCTTGCCCGGGACAGCCTCCTACGAGCAGTACTGC. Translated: CASSLPGTASYEQYC.

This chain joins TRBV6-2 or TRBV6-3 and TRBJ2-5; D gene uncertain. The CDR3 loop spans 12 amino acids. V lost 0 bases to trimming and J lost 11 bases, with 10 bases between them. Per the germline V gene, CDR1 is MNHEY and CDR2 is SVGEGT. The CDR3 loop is CASSYSGHEQYF. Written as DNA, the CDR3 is TGTGCCAGCAGTTACTCGGGTCATGAGCAGTACTTC.

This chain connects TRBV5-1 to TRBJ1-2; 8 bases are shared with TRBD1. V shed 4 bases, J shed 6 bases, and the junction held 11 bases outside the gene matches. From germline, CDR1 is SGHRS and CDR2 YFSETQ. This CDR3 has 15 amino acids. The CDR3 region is CASSRLGQGVDGYTF. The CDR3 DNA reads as TGCGCCAGCAGCCGACTCGGACAGGGCGTTGATGGCTACACCTTC.

The CDR3 sequence: CASSLTSGRGTDTQYF. The CDR3 DNA is TGTGCCAGCAGTCTTACTAGCGGGAGGGGCACAGATACGCAGTATTTT. The chain links TRBV12-3 or TRBV12-4 to TRBJ2-3; 13 nucleotides agree with TRBD2. V was clipped by 5 bases and J by 1 base; unmatched bases: 3. CDR3 length: 16 residues.

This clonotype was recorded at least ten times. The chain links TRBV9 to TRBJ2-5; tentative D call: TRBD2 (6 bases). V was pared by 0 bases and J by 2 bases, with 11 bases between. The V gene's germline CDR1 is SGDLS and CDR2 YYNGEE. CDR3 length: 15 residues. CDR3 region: CASSVGRVQQETQYF. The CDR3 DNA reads TGTGCCAGCAGCGTAGGGAGGGTTCAACAAGAGACCCAGTACTTC.

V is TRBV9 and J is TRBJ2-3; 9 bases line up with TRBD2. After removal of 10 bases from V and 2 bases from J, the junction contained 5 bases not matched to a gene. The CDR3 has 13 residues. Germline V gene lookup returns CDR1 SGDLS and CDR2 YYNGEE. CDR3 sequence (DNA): TGTGCCGGAGCGGGGGGCCCCACAGATACGCAGTATTTT. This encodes CAGAGGPTDTQYF.

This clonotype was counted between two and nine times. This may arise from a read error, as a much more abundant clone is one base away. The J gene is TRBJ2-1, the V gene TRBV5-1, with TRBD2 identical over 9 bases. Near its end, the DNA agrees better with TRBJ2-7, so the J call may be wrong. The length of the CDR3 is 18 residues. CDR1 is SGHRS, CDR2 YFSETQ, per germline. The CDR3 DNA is TGCGCCAGCAGCCTAGGTTTGGCGGGGGGGCGGTCCTACAATGAGCAGTACTTC. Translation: CASSLGLAGGRSYNEQYF.

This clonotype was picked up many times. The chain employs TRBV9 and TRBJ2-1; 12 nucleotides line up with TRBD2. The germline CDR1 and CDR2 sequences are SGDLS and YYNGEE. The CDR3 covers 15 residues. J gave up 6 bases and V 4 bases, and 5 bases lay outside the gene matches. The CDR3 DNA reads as TGTGCCAGCAGCACTAGCGGGGGGCCCCCCAATGAGCAGTTCTTC. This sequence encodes CASSTSGGPPNEQFF.